A single sample is the source of the 14 T cell receptor beta chains below, sequenced in a study of shared clonotypes between healthy human individuals. Clones were sequenced by immunoSEQ multiplex PCR, and TCRdb holds only the in-frame ones, with some missing. The sample has hundreds of thousands of clones; 72% are singletons. Sequenced input: memory CD4+ T cells sorted from blood. Sample subset: CD45RA-negative fraction. These receptors were collected from a woman in her 30s in good health.

This chain links TRBV7-2 with TRBJ1-2; TRBD1 might be the D (6 bases). Trimming removed 5 bases at V and 7 bases at J, with 20 bases between. Germline CDR1 and CDR2: SGHTA and FQGNSA. The CDR3 loop spans 15 amino acids. This CDR3 is CASSPSLTGAAGYTF. As DNA, the CDR3 is TGTGCCAGCAGCCCCTCACTGACAGGTGCGGCTGGCTACACCTTC.

This chain connects TRBV4-1 to TRBJ1-5; D uncertain. The CDR3 extends over 15 amino acids. CDR1 and CDR2 (germline): MGHRA, YSYEKL. V shed 2 bases and J shed 3 bases, with 11 bases lying between them. CDR3 sequence reads: CASSQYGEINQPQHF. In DNA, the CDR3 is TGCGCCAGCAGCCAATACGGGGAGATCAATCAGCCCCAGCATTTT.

The chain uses TRBV7-9 and TRBJ2-3; D gene unclear. This CDR3 contains 11 residues. Trimming took off 5 bases at V and 5 bases at J, with 5 bases between the two ends. CDR1 is SEHNR, CDR2 FQNEAQ, per germline (reference sequence). The CDR3 loop reads CASSHGDTQYF. The DNA for the CDR3 is TGTGCCAGCAGCCACGGAGATACGCAGTATTTT.

The rearrangement links TRBV27 to TRBJ2-3, with TRBD2 identical over 9 bases. Germline V lookup: CDR1 MNHEY, CDR2 SMNVEV (reference sequence). The V gene end was trimmed by 5 bases and the J gene end by 8 bases; junction bases not matched to a gene: 11. The CDR3 length is 15 residues. CDR3 nucleotides: TGTGCCAGCAGTCAAACGACGAGACTAGCGGCTACGCAGTATTTT. Its protein product is CASSQTTRLAATQYF.

The rearrangement links TRBV28 to TRBJ1-4; 10 positions match TRBD1. Losses at the gene ends were 5 bases for V and 8 bases for J; bases not matched to a gene: 11. The germline CDR1 and CDR2 sequences are MDHEN and SYDVKM. The CDR3 has 16 amino acids. The CDR3 bases are TGTGCCAGCAGTACCCTGACAGGGGGCAAATCCGAAAAACTGTTTTTT. It specifies CASSTLTGGKSEKLFF. The whole variable domain, remainder taken from reference TRBV28 and TRBJ1-4, is DVKVTQSSRYLVKRTGEKVFLECVQDMDHENMFWYRQDPGLGLRLIYFSYDVKMKEKGDIPEGYSVSREKKERFSLILESASTNQTSMYLCASSTLTGGKSEKLFFGSGTQLSVL.

The chain has TRBV7-9 and TRBJ2-1, with D tentatively TRBD2 (6 bases). There are 14 residues in the CDR3. V was clipped by 6 bases and J by 3 bases, with 12 bases between them. In germline, CDR1 is SEHNR, CDR2 FQNEAQ (reference sequence). Here the CDR3 reads CASRSWGVYNEQFF. The DNA of the CDR3 is TGTGCCAGCAGGTCCTGGGGGGTCTACAATGAGCAGTTCTTC. The complete variable domain, with remaining parts taken from reference TRBV7-9 and TRBJ2-1, reads DTGVSQNPRHKITKRGQNVTFRCDPISEHNRLYWYRQTLGQGPEFLTYFQNEAQLEKSRLLSDRFSAERPKGSFSTLEIQRTEQGDSAMYLCASRSWGVYNEQFFGPGTRLTVL.

The genes are TRBV25-1 and TRBJ2-2; no clear D. The CDR3 contains 15 residues. The V end lost 8 bases, the J end lost 3 bases, and 16 bases lay between the germline ends. Germline V gene sequence: CDR1 MGHDK, CDR2 SYGVNS. The CDR3 here is CASGYLGPYTGELFF. The CDR3 bases are TGTGCCAGCGGGTACCTCGGACCGTACACCGGGGAGCTGTTTTTT.

The CDR3 loop reads CASSLLGGGNTGELFF. CDR3 DNA: TGTGCCAGCAGTCTCTTGGGCGGGGGGAACACCGGGGAGCTGTTTTTT. This rearrangement joins TRBV4-2 to TRBJ2-2; TRBD2 aligns across 7 bases. This CDR3 is built from 16 residues. V was clipped by 6 bases and J by 1 base; unmatched bases: 8. CDR1 LGHNA and CDR2 YNFKEQ come from the germline V gene.

The chain links TRBV4-1 to TRBJ2-1, with 10 bases fitting TRBD2. With 3 bases clipped from V and 7 bases from J, the junction kept 3 bases outside the gene matches. The germline gives CDR1 MGHRA, CDR2 YSYEKL. The CDR3 covers 14 residues. CDR3 bases: TGCGCCAGCAGCCAGCAGGGACTAGCGAATGAGCAGTTCTTC. Residues: CASSQQGLANEQFF.

This clone appeared a single time. The CDR3 loop reads CATKDINYGYTF. The CDR3 DNA reads TGTGCCACTAAGGACATAAACTATGGCTACACCTTC. The chain employs TRBV19 and TRBJ1-2; weak D call: TRBD1 (5 bases). CDR3 length: 12 residues. Trimming cost V 10 bases and J 2 bases, with 11 bases left between them. Germline values: CDR1 LNHDA, CDR2 SQIVND (reference sequence).

As for this clone: In the same sample, other DNA sequences code for this CDR3. J is TRBJ2-7 and V is TRBV27, with 9 bases fitting TRBD1. The germline CDR1 and CDR2 sequences are MNHEY and SMNVEV (reference sequence). Trimming removed 5 bases from V and 2 bases from J; junction bases left unmatched: 10. This CDR3 is built from 16 residues. The CDR3 sequence: CASSPYPGQGTYEQYF. DNA of the CDR3: TGTGCCAGCAGTCCGTACCCGGGACAGGGAACCTACGAGCAGTACTTC.

The chain is built from TRBV12-5 and TRBJ2-3; 9 nucleotides align to TRBD2. V shed 0 bases and J 4 bases; nucleotides not matched to a gene: 8. The germline gives CDR1 LGHNT, CDR2 FRNRAP. This CDR3 region has 17 residues. CDR3 DNA: TGTGCTAGTGGTTTGGTACTGGGTAGCGGGAGTGCAGATACGCAGTATTTT. Translating gives CASGLVLGSGSADTQYF.

In its sample, this clone was seen once. This chain connects TRBV10-2 to TRBJ2-3, with D unclear. From germline, CDR1 is WSHSY and CDR2 SAAADI. V was cut by 1 base and J by 4 bases, with 9 bases left in between. The CDR3 spans 14 residues. Here the CDR3 reads CASSEWNGPDTQYF. In DNA form, the CDR3 reads TGCGCCAGCAGTGAGTGGAACGGCCCAGATACGCAGTATTTT.

V is TRBV7-7 and J is TRBJ2-5, with D hard to call. The CDR3 is 14 amino acids. The germline gives CDR1 SSHAT, CDR2 FNYEAQ (reference sequence). With 1 base removed from V and 7 bases from J, the gap between germline ends came to 13 bases. CDR3 sequence (DNA): TGTGCCAGCAGCTTAGGGACGAACATTGGGACCCAGTACTTC. Residues: CASSLGTNIGTQYF.